This T cell receptor beta chain was documented in a study of blood T cell repertoires in COVID-19. On the study more broadly: Sites across the United States, Italy and Spain contributed samples from acute and convalescent COVID-19.

Trimming took 2 bases from V and 10 from J; bases not matched to a gene: 0. Germline lookup yields CDR1 MNHEY and CDR2 SVGAGI. The CDR3 sequence is 14 residues long. Produced via immunoSEQ multiplex PCR; TCRdb's table is partial and in-frame only. The sample gives some 270,000 clones, 80% to 90% of which show up once; 9.5% to 11% is in the top ten. J is TRBJ2-1 and V is TRBV6-5; 15 bases map to TRBD2. The receptor's source is a woman between 70 and 85 years old with acute or convalescent COVID-19. Sample: peripheral blood. For the CDR3, the DNA is TGTGCCAGCAGTTACGGACTAGCGGGAGGGGAGCAGTTCTTC. Translating it yields CASSYGLAGGEQFF.